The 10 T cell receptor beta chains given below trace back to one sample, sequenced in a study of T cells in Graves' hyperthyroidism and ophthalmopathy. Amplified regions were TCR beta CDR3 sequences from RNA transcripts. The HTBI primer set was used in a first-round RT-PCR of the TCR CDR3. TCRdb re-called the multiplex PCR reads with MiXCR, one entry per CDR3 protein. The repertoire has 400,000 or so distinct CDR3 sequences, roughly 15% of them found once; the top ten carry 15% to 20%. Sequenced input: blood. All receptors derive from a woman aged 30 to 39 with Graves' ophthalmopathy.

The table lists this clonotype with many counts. The CDR3, as DNA: TGCAGTGCTAGAACCCCGATGGTGGAGACCCAGTACTTC. Protein sequence: CSARTPMVETQYF. The chain couples TRBV20-1 to TRBJ2-5; D is undetermined. The CDR3 runs to 13 residues. CDR1 and CDR2 from the germline V gene are DFQATT and SNEGSKA (reference sequence). The germline V and J ends were trimmed by 2 bases and 5 bases, with 12 bases remaining between them.

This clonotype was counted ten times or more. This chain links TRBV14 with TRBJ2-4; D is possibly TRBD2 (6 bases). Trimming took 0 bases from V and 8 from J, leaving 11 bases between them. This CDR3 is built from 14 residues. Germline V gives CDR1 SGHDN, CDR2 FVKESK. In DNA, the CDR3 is TGTGCCAGCAGCCAAGACGGCGGGGTTGACATTCAGTACTTC. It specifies CASSQDGGVDIQYF. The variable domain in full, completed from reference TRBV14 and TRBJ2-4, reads EAGVTQFPSHSVIEKGQTVTLRCDPISGHDNLYWYRRVMGKEIKFLLHFVKESKQDESGMPNNRFLAERTGGTYSTLKVQPAELEDSGVYFCASSQDGGVDIQYFGAGTRLSVL.

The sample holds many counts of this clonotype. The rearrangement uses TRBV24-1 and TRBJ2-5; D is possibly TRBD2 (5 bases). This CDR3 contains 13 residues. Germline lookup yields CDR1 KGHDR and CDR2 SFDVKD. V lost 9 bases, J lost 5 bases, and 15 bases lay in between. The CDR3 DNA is TGTGCCACCGGTACGGCCTCGGGGGAGACCCAGTACTTC. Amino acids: CATGTASGETQYF.

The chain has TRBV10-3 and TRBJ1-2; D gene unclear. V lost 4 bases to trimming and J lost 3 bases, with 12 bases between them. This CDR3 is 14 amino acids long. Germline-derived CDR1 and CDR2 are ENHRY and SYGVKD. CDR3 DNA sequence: TGTGCCATCAGTGGGATGGGATCGGACTATGGCTACACCTTC. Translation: CAISGMGSDYGYTF.

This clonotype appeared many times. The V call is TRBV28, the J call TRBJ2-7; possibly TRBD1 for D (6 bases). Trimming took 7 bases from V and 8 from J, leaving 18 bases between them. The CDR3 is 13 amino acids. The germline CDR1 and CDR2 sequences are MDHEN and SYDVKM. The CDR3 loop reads CASTRLRGSQQYF. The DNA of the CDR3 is TGTGCCAGCACTCGTCTAAGGGGGTCCCAGCAGTACTTC.

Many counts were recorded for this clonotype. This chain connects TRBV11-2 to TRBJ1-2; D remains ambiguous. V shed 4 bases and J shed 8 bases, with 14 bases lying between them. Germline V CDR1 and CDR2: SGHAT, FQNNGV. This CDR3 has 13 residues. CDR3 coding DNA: TGTGCCAGCAGCTCCTCGGTGGAGTTGGGCTACACCTTC. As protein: CASSSSVELGYTF.

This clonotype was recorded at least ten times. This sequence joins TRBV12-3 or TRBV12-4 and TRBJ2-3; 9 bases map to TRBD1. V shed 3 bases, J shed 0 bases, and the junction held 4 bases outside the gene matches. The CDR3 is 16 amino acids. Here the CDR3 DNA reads TGTGCCAGCAGTTTCAGGACAGGGGTCAGCACAGATACGCAGTATTTT. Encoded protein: CASSFRTGVSTDTQYF.

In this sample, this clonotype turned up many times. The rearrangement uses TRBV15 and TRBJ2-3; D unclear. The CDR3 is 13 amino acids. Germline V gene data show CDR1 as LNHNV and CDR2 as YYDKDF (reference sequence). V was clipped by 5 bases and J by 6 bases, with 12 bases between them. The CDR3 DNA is TGTGCCACCAGCCGTGACGTCGGGGATACGCAGTATTTT. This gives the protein CATSRDVGDTQYF.

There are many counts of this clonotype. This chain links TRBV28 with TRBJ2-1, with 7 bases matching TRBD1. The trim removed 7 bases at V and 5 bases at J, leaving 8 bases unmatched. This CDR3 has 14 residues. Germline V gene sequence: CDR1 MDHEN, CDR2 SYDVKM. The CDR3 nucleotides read TGTGCCAGCATCTCCGTAGGGACAGACAATGAGCAGTTCTTC. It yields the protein CASISVGTDNEQFF.

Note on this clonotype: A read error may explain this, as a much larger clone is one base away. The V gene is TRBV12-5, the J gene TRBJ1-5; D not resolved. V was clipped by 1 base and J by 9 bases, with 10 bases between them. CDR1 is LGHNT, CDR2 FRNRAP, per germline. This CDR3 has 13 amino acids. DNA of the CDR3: TGTGCTAGTGGTTTGGCAAAAGTCGGGCCCCAGCATTTT. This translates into CASGLAKVGPQHF.